This is a list of T cell receptor beta chains from one sample in a study of cytomegalovirus exposure and HLA in healthy donors. Sequencing was performed with immunoSEQ multiplex PCR; in TCRdb, only in-frame clones are kept and a portion is missing. Of roughly 100,000 clones listed, 55% to 75% were seen once; the top ten hold approximately 3.9%. The sequenced sample consisted of PBMCs. The receptors derive from a man aged 25 to 40 in good health and CMV-seropositive. CDR3s include the opening cysteine and the closing phenylalanine or tryptophan. D genes are given only for firm matches. Expanded clones are given a class, and other clones once, few, many or no size at all.

cdr3_nt	cdr3_aa	d_call	j_call	v_call	clone_size
TGTGCCTGGAGGGGACAATACTATGGCTACACCTTC	CAWRGQYYGYTF	.	TRBJ1-2	TRBV30	.
TGTGCCACCCAGGCGAGCGGGGGACACCAAGAGACCCAGTACTTC	CATQASGGHQETQYF	TRBD2	TRBJ2-5	TRBV10-3	.
TGTGCCAGCAGGACAGGGGTCACCGGGGAGCTGTTTTTT	CASRTGVTGELFF	TRBD1	TRBJ2-2	TRBV5-5	once
TGTGCCAGCAGCCCGTCCCGGGGGGGCCAAGAGACCCAGTACTTC	CASSPSRGGQETQYF	TRBD2	TRBJ2-5	TRBV7-9	.
TGTGCCAGCAGTTACGGAGGGTTAAATCAGCCCCAGCATTTT	CASSYGGLNQPQHF	.	TRBJ1-5	TRBV6-6	few
TGCGCCAGCAGCCAGGGGGCACCACTGAACACTGAAGCTTTCTTT	CASSQGAPLNTEAFF	TRBD1	TRBJ1-1	TRBV5-1	.
TGTGCCAGCAGCTTAGGACAGGGTTATGGCTACACCTTC	CASSLGQGYGYTF	TRBD1	TRBJ1-2	TRBV7-2	.
TGTGCCATCAGTGGGGGACAGGGGTACAATCAGCCCCAGCATTTT	CAISGGQGYNQPQHF	TRBD1	TRBJ1-5	TRBV10-3	.
TGTGCCAGCGGGGGGTGGGATACGCAGTATTTT	CASGGWDTQYF	.	TRBJ2-3	TRBV7-2	.
TGTGCCAGCAGCTTATACGTGTCGGGCGGGGCGAGCACAGATACGCAGTATTTT	CASSLYVSGGASTDTQYF	.	TRBJ2-3	TRBV7-6	.
TGTGCCAGCAGTTTATCGAGAGGGCCCTATGGCTACACCTTC	CASSLSRGPYGYTF	.	TRBJ1-2	TRBV27	few
TGCGCCAGCAGCTTGATAGGGGACAGTTCCGGCTACACCTTC	CASSLIGDSSGYTF	TRBD1	TRBJ1-2	TRBV5-1	.
TGTGCCAGCAGTTTCCAACAGGTTCTCACCTTC	CASSFQQVLTF	.	TRBJ1-2	TRBV6-1	few
TGTGCCAGTAGGCGGGGGGCCACAGATACGCAGTATTTT	CASRRGATDTQYF	TRBD2	TRBJ2-3	TRBV19	few
TGCGCCAGCAGCCAACAGGGTGAAAAACTGTTTTTT	CASSQQGEKLFF	.	TRBJ1-4	TRBV4-1	few
TGTGCCATCAGGGACACTCTGGAGACTGAAGCTTTCTTT	CAIRDTLETEAFF	.	TRBJ1-1	TRBV10-3	.
TGTGCCAGCAGCGTAGGGCCTAGCTCAGAGACCCAGTACTTC	CASSVGPSSETQYF	.	TRBJ2-5	TRBV9	.
TGTGCCAGCAGCTTGTTAAACACTGAAGCTTTCTTT	CASSLLNTEAFF	.	TRBJ1-1	TRBV11-1	.
TGTGCCAGCAGTGAGACAGGGACCGGGGAGCTGTTTTTT	CASSETGTGELFF	TRBD1	TRBJ2-2	TRBV2	once
TGTGCCAGCAGTCCACAGGGGTCCATAGGAAACACCATATATTTT	CASSPQGSIGNTIYF	TRBD1	TRBJ1-3	TRBV27	.
TGTGCCAGTAGTCCCGGGACAGTCCCCTACGAGCAGTACTTC	CASSPGTVPYEQYF	TRBD1	TRBJ2-7	TRBV19	.
TGTGCCAGCAGCCCAAATCCCGGTAGAGCCTACGAGCAGTACTTC	CASSPNPGRAYEQYF	.	TRBJ2-7	TRBV13	few
TGTGCCAGCAGTGAGGTGGCGGGGGGGCCGGGTACGCAGTATTTT	CASSEVAGGPGTQYF	TRBD2	TRBJ2-3	TRBV2	.
TGTGCCAGCAGCTTTTCGAAAACAGGGAGTCAGGAGCTGTTTTTT	CASSFSKTGSQELFF	.	TRBJ2-2	TRBV7-6	.
TGTGCCAGCAGCCCAACCGGGGGACCCCAGCATTTT	CASSPTGGPQHF	.	TRBJ1-5	TRBV7-9	.
TGTGCCAGCAGTGAAGCAGAGGGATGGTCCTATAATTCACCCCTCCACTTT	CASSEAEGWSYNSPLHF	.	TRBJ1-6	TRBV6-1	.
TGTGCCAGCAGCTTTTGGCAGGGCAACACCGGGGAGCTGTTTTTT	CASSFWQGNTGELFF	.	TRBJ2-2	TRBV7-9	.
TGCGCCAGCAGCTTGGTGGGGGCTAGCGGGGGGGCCGAAGATACGCAGTATTTT	CASSLVGASGGAEDTQYF	TRBD2	TRBJ2-3	TRBV5-1	.
TGTGCCACCGGCGATCTAGGACAGGGGGAGCTGTTTTTT	CATGDLGQGELFF	.	TRBJ2-2	TRBV10-3	few
TGTGCCAGCAGCGCGGGGGCATTTTGGAATGAGCAGTTCTTC	CASSAGAFWNEQFF	.	TRBJ2-1	TRBV5-4	.
TGTGCCAGCAGCCCAGCGGGCGGGGGGGCCGTCACAGATACGCAGTATTTT	CASSPAGGGAVTDTQYF	TRBD2	TRBJ2-3	TRBV4-2	few
TGTGCCAGCAGCTTTGACGACGAGACAGGCTCCTACGAGCAGTACTTC	CASSFDDETGSYEQYF	.	TRBJ2-7	TRBV12-1	.
TGCGCCAGCAGCATAGTAGCGGGGGGTCGGTCGAATGAGCAGTTCTTC	CASSIVAGGRSNEQFF	TRBD2	TRBJ2-1	TRBV5-1	.
TGTGCCAGCAGCTTCTCAGGTTGGGGCAACTATGGCTACACCTTC	CASSFSGWGNYGYTF	.	TRBJ1-2	TRBV5-4	.
TGTGCCAGCAGCTCGACAGGGATAGACACCGGGGAGCTGTTTTTT	CASSSTGIDTGELFF	TRBD1	TRBJ2-2	TRBV5-4	.
TGTGCCAGCAGCTCATTGACAGGGGGATACACCGGGGAGCTGTTTTTT	CASSSLTGGYTGELFF	TRBD1	TRBJ2-2	TRBV9	.
TGTGCCAGCAGTGCGGCGGGGGCCACCGGCGCCCAGTACTTC	CASSAAGATGAQYF	.	TRBJ2-5	TRBV6-5	.
TGTGCCAGCAGCCCCCCGGGGGCAGATACGCAGTATTTT	CASSPPGADTQYF	.	TRBJ2-3	TRBV7-2	few
TGTGCCAGCAGTTATCTCTACGAGCAGTACTTC	CASSYLYEQYF	.	TRBJ2-7	TRBV6-5	.
TGTGCCAGCAGCCTCGGACAGGGGCACACTGAAGCTTTCTTT	CASSLGQGHTEAFF	TRBD1	TRBJ1-1	TRBV7-3	.
TGTGCCAGCAGCTTACCCTTGCAGGGCGGTGGCTACACCTTC	CASSLPLQGGGYTF	.	TRBJ1-2	TRBV7-9	.
TGTGCCAGCAGTGAAACTAGCGGGGTCGAGACCCAGTACTTC	CASSETSGVETQYF	TRBD2	TRBJ2-5	TRBV2	.
TGTGCCAGCATGGGGACTAGCGGGGCAAATGAGCAGTTCTTC	CASMGTSGANEQFF	TRBD2	TRBJ2-1	TRBV7-9	.
TGTGCCAGCAGACGACTAGCGGGGGGGCCATTTTCAGATACGCAGTATTTT	CASRRLAGGPFSDTQYF	TRBD2	TRBJ2-3	TRBV7-6	few
TGTGCCAGTAGTATAGTAGGGACAGGGGGTACTGAAGCTTTCTTT	CASSIVGTGGTEAFF	TRBD1	TRBJ1-1	TRBV19	.
TGTGCCAGCAGCTTCCCCGGCCTCAGGGGCTACACCTTC	CASSFPGLRGYTF	.	TRBJ1-2	TRBV11-2	.
TGTGCCAGCAGCCCCGGGACTAGCGGGGGGGAAGAGACCCAGTACTTC	CASSPGTSGGEETQYF	TRBD2	TRBJ2-5	TRBV5-8	.
TGCGCCAGCAGCTTGGACCCTCGGGTAAACACTGAAGCTTTCTTT	CASSLDPRVNTEAFF	.	TRBJ1-1	TRBV5-1	.
TGTGCCAGCAGCTTAGGCTCCAGGACCGGGGAGCTGTTTTTT	CASSLGSRTGELFF	.	TRBJ2-2	TRBV11-3	.
TGTGCCACCAGCAGAGATCCGCTAGCGGGCGAGCAGTACTTC	CATSRDPLAGEQYF	TRBD2	TRBJ2-7	TRBV15	few
TGTGCCAGCAGCACGGGACAGGGGCTTACCTCCTACGAGCAGTACTTC	CASSTGQGLTSYEQYF	TRBD1	TRBJ2-7	TRBV5-4	.
TGCGCCAGCAGCTTGGGAGGGTCACTCTATGGCTACACCTTC	CASSLGGSLYGYTF	.	TRBJ1-2	TRBV5-1	.
TGTGCCAGTAGCCAGGGGGCCTCTGAAGCTTTCTTT	CASSQGASEAFF	TRBD1	TRBJ1-1	TRBV19	few
TGTGCCAGTAGCACACTCTCAGGGGCCAACTATGGCTACACCTTC	CASSTLSGANYGYTF	.	TRBJ1-2	TRBV19	.
TGTGCCAGCAGCGTAGATTATAGCCAAACTTTAAACGAGCAGTACTTC	CASSVDYSQTLNEQYF	.	TRBJ2-7	TRBV9	.